The 10 T cell receptor beta chains reported below all come from one sample, sequenced in a study of CD8 T cells in ankylosing spondylitis. The study, taken as a whole, reports: Ankylosing spondylitis blood appeared to carry a characteristic TCR beta motif of roughly eight highly homologous variants.

TCRdb used MiXCR to reprocess the 5' RACE reads, holding one entry per CDR3 protein. The repertoire holds over 450,000 distinct CDR3 sequences, with about an eighth as singletons. No antigens are known for them. Sequenced: blood, either unsorted or a sorted T cell fraction (not recorded which). The receptor source for this set is a male donor with ankylosing spondylitis.

This clonotype was counted ten times or more. The chain is built from TRBV11-2 and TRBJ2-7; 10 bases are shared with TRBD2. The J segment lost 2 bases and the V segment lost 5 bases, leaving 6 bases of the junction unmatched. The CDR3 covers 15 residues. Germline assignment: CDR1 SGHAT and CDR2 FQNNGV. CDR3 nucleotide sequence: TGTGCCAGCAGCCTCGGACTAGCGGAGACCTACGAGCAGTACTTC. Translating it yields CASSLGLAETYEQYF.

In its sample, this clonotype was seen a few times. The chain combines TRBV12-3 or TRBV12-4 with TRBJ2-1, with 13 bases fitting TRBD2. The CDR3 loop spans 17 amino acids. V gave up 1 base and J gave up 10 bases; unmatched junction bases: 10. The CDR3 DNA is TGTGCCAGCAGTTTAGGAGGACTAGCGGGGGCACCTCGGGAGCAGTTCTTC. This encodes CASSLGGLAGAPREQFF.

The chain uses TRBV6-4 and TRBJ2-1, with 8 positions matching TRBD2. This CDR3 is 15 amino acids long. Germline CDR1 and CDR2: MRHNA and SNTAGT. V lost 7 bases to trimming and J lost 4 bases; unmatched junction nucleotides: 9. The CDR3 spells CASMSGPGGYNEQFF. Here the CDR3 DNA reads TGTGCCAGCATGTCGGGGCCGGGGGGGTACAATGAGCAGTTCTTC.

The chain links TRBV7-2 to TRBJ1-1; D perhaps matches TRBD1 (5 bases). The V end was cut by 0 bases, the J end by 5 bases, with 10 bases between. The germline CDR1 and CDR2 sequences are SGHTA and FQGNSA. The CDR3 totals 14 residues. This CDR3 reads CASSLAGSGTEAFF. The CDR3 DNA sequence: TGTGCCAGCAGCTTAGCCGGGTCAGGGACTGAAGCTTTCTTT.

The chain links TRBV18 to TRBJ2-5; TRBD2 matches at 8 bases. Germline values: CDR1 KGHSH, CDR2 LQKENI. CDR3 length: 14 residues. Trimming cost V 1 base and J 5 bases; bases outside gene matches: 3. The CDR3 region is CASSPLAGLETQYF. In nucleotides, the CDR3 is TGTGCCAGCTCACCACTAGCGGGGTTGGAGACCCAGTACTTC.

This clonotype was recorded a few times. J is TRBJ2-3 and V is TRBV5-1, with TRBD2 as a possible D gene (6 bases). The germline CDR1 and CDR2 sequences are SGHRS and YFSETQ. The CDR3 is 14 amino acids. Between the trimmed V and J ends, which lost 7 bases and 0 bases, there was a span of 12 bases. CDR3: CASGTSLSTDTQYF. The CDR3 DNA sequence: TGCGCCAGCGGTACTAGCCTAAGCACAGATACGCAGTATTTT.

This CDR3 reads CASSEWSGDQETQYF. Here the CDR3 DNA reads TGCGCCAGCAGTGAGTGGTCAGGGGACCAAGAGACCCAGTACTTC. The V and J genes are TRBV10-1 and TRBJ2-5; tentative D call: TRBD1 (6 bases). This CDR3 has 15 amino acids. V lost 1 base and J lost 0, with 9 bases in between. Per germline, CDR1 WNHNN and CDR2 SYGVQD (reference sequence).

This clonotype was detected many times. The rearrangement uses TRBV11-2 and TRBJ1-2; 9 positions match TRBD1. Per germline, CDR1 SGHAT and CDR2 FQNNGV. The CDR3 has 14 amino acids. Germline trimming cut 3 bases from V and 1 base from J; bases unmatched to any gene: 0. CDR3 region: CASSLDRGNYGYTF. CDR3 DNA: TGTGCCAGCAGCTTGGACAGGGGTAACTATGGCTACACCTTC.

In its sample, this clonotype was seen a few times. The chain links TRBV11-2 to TRBJ1-3; D might be TRBD1 (6 bases). There are 13 residues in the CDR3. Trimming pared 5 bases from V and 7 bases from J, leaving 12 bases between. CDR1 and CDR2 from the germline V gene are SGHAT and FQNNGV. CDR3 nucleotides: TGTGCCAGCAGCCGGGGGACAACGAACACCATATATTTT. Protein product: CASSRGTTNTIYF.

This chain connects TRBV24-1 to TRBJ2-6; maybe TRBD1 (5 bases). Germline values: CDR1 KGHDR, CDR2 SFDVKD. The CDR3 length is 18 residues. The V end lost 4 bases, the J end lost 1 base, and 16 bases lay between the germline ends. DNA for the CDR3: TGTGCCACCAGTGAAACATCAGGGTACCCTTCTGGGGCCAACGTCCTGACTTTC. This sequence encodes CATSETSGYPSGANVLTF.